This T cell receptor (beta chain) emerged from a study of cytomegalovirus exposure and HLA in healthy donors. In regard to this clone: No antigen is known for it.

It was with 60 Vbeta and 13 Jbeta primers that the PCR ran. The table came from immunoSEQ multiplex PCR; TCRdb's copy has only in-frame clones and leaves some out. The sample carries 160,000 or so clones, 60% to 85% recorded once. General observations from the study: Later on, a genetic analysis was performed. It linked a missense variant in DCLRE1C with V- and J-gene trimming of TCR beta.

The CDR3 runs 15 residues. Germline assignment: CDR1 KGHSH and CDR2 LQKENI. V lost 6 bases, J lost 4 bases, and 18 bases lay in between. The clonotype comes from a man in his forties or fifties in good health and CMV-seronegative. Sequenced input: PBMCs. The V gene is TRBV18, the J gene TRBJ2-5; D is possibly TRBD2 (6 bases). The CDR3 coding sequence is TGTGCCAGCTCGCCTCTCCTTCAGGGAGGAGAGACCCAGTACTTC. This codes for CASSPLLQGGETQYF.